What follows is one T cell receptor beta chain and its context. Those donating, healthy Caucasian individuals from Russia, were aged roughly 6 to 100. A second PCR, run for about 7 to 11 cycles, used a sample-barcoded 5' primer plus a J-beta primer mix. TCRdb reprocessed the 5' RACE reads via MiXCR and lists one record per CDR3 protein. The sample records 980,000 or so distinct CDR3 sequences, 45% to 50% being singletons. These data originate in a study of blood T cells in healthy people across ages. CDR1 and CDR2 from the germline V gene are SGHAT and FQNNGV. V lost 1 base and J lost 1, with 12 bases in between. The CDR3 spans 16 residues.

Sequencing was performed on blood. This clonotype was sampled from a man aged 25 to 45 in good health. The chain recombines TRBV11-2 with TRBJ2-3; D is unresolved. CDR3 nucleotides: TGTGCCAGCAGCTTAGGAGTGGCCCCCGGCACAGATACGCAGTATTTT. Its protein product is CASSLGVAPGTDTQYF.